The present entry profiles one TCR beta chain with its context. Its specificity is unknown. PCR employed 60 Vbeta and 13 Jbeta primers. Libraries were prepared by immunoSEQ multiplex PCR; TCRdb keeps only in-frame clonotypes and omits some of them. The data contain over 120,000 clones, 82% of them seen just once; the ten biggest clones take up about 1.5%. The CDR3 is made up of 15 amino acids. From germline, CDR1 is WNHNN and CDR2 SYGVQD (reference sequence). V dropped 4 bases and J dropped 0 bases, with 9 bases sitting between them. This sample is drawn from a study of cytomegalovirus exposure and HLA in healthy donors. Study results and caveats: Association with HLA alleles at 0.05 false discovery rate was found for 15,000 to 20,000 TCR beta sequences in a later analysis.

V is TRBV10-1 and J is TRBJ2-2, with no clear D. The clonotype originates from a man aged 30 to 39 in good health and CMV-seropositive. Sequenced input: PBMCs. The CDR3 protein is CASSGGLANTGELFF. As DNA, the CDR3 is TGCGCCAGCAGTGGCGGCCTCGCGAACACCGGGGAGCTGTTTTTT.